This is a list of T cell receptor beta chains from one sample in a study of T cell changes during pregnancy in multiple sclerosis. Generated by immunoSEQ multiplex PCR, the TCRdb table keeps only in-frame clones and is missing some. The sample has some 70,000 clones, more than 85% seen once; the top ten hold about 2.3%. The sample was peripheral blood, taken in the first trimester of pregnancy. Receptor source: a female donor with multiple sclerosis, enrolled in a pregnancy study. CDR3s include the opening cysteine and the closing phenylalanine or tryptophan.

J gene	V gene	CDR3 protein
TRBJ1-1	TRBV6-4	CASSVEANTEAFF
TRBJ2-5	TRBV19	CASSRGQGETQYF
TRBJ1-3	TRBV5-1	CASKGQVGNTIYF
TRBJ2-1	TRBV6-5	CASSSVAGVSYNEQFF
TRBJ2-7	TRBV13	CASSSLWGGSYEQYF
TRBJ1-5	TRBV2	CASTEQGRPNQPQHF
TRBJ1-5	TRBV19	CASSTGGREQPQHF
TRBJ2-7	TRBV19	CASSNRYEQYF
TRBJ1-5	TRBV5-6	CASSVRGHFYSNQPQHF
TRBJ2-7	TRBV4-2	CASSQVTGGVYEQYF
TRBJ1-2	TRBV7-8	CASSSGTVGYTF
TRBJ1-3	TRBV7-2	CASSPRTASGNTIYF
TRBJ2-2	TRBV7-2	CASSLGGAPTGELFF
TRBJ2-1	TRBV5-1	CASSLRLAGPSEQFF
TRBJ1-1	TRBV6-5	CASKRDMNTEAFF
TRBJ1-2	TRBV27	CASSFTGGASGYTF
TRBJ2-2	TRBV19	CASRTGTGELFF
TRBJ2-1	TRBV14	CASSQNVWRGASYNEQFF
TRBJ2-3	TRBV7-2	CASSFAGVGDTQYF
TRBJ2-2	TRBV30	CARGRGGGDTGELFF
TRBJ1-3	TRBV2	CASSEQPTRVSGNTIYF
TRBJ2-5	TRBV4-1	CASRLAGWEETQYF
TRBJ1-2	TRBV2	CASSVSLYGYTF
TRBJ1-6	TRBV5-8	CASSLDRNNSPLHF
TRBJ1-1	TRBV5-1	CASSLNTGVNTEAFF